This T cell receptor (beta chain) was identified during a study of monozygotic twins with cystic fibrosis. The study, taken as a whole, reports: Low clonality (median about 0.0095) suggested a mostly naive repertoire. Monozygotic CF twin pairs shared significantly more nucleotide-identical clonotypes than unrelated CF individuals did. Co-twins had the most similar V usage for 13 of 16 pairs, J for 8. In this small cohort, shared CDR3 numbers showed no association with age, concordance or disease severity.

Comment on this clone: Its antigen is unknown.

Generated by immunoSEQ multiplex PCR, the TCRdb table keeps only in-frame clones and is missing some. The sample carries 20,000 or so clones, about 83% recorded once. CDR1 SGHDT and CDR2 YYEEEE come from the germline V gene. This CDR3 has 14 residues. Trimming left V 2 bases short and J 8 bases short, with 14 bases between. The chain links TRBV5-6 to TRBJ2-4; tentative D call: TRBD1 (5 bases). The clonotype was recovered from a woman aged 25 to 39 with cystic fibrosis. Source material: blood. The CDR3 nucleotides read TGTGCCAGCAGCTTCACTGGGGCCCAGGACATTCAGTACTTC. Its protein product is CASSFTGAQDIQYF.